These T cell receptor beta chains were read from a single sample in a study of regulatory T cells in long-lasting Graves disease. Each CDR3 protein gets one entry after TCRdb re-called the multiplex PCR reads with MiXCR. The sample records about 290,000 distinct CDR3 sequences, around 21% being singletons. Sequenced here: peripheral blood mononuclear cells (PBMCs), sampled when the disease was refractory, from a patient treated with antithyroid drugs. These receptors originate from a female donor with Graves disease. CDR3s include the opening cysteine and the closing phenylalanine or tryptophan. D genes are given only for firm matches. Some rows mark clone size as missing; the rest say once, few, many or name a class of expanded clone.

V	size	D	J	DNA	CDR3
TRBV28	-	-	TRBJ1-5	TGTGCCAGCGGAGACAGTATGGGTCAGCCCCAGCATTTT	CASGDSMGQPQHF
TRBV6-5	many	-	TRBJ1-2	TGTGCCAGCAGTTACCGGCAGGGATATGGCTACACCTTC	CASSYRQGYGYTF
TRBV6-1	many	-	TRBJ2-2	TGTGCCAGCAGTCAGCCTAGACGGAGGGGAACCGGGGAGCTGTTTTTT	CASSQPRRRGTGELFF
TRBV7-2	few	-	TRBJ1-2	TGTGCCAGCAGCTTAGAGACGGGCGGAAGCGGCTACACCTTC	CASSLETGGSGYTF
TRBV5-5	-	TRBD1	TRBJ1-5	TGTGCCAGCAGCCCAAGCGGACAGGTTAGCAATCAGCCCCAGCATTTT	CASSPSGQVSNQPQHF
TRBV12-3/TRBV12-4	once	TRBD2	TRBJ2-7	TGTGCCAGCAGTCTATCTTGGACAGCTGTTAGCGGGGAGGAAGAATACGAGCGGTACTTC	CASSLSWTAVSGEEEYERYF
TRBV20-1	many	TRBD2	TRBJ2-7	TGCAGTGCGAACGCGGGAGGGTCCCCCCTAAACGAGCAGTACTTC	CSANAGGSPLNEQYF
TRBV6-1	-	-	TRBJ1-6	TGTGCCAGCAATCATTTCACAGGCGAAAATTCACCCCTCCACTTT	CASNHFTGENSPLHF
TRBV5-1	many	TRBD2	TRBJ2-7	TGTGCCAGCAGCTTCGGGACTAGCGGCTACGAGCAGTACTTC	CASSFGTSGYEQYF
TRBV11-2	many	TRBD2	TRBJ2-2	TGTGCCAGCAGCTTAGTAGGGACTAGCAGGTCCGGGGAGCTGTTTTTT	CASSLVGTSRSGELFF
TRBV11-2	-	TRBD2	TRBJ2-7	TGTGCCAGCAGCTCTCAGCGGGGGCTCTCCTACGAGCAGTACTTC	CASSSQRGLSYEQYF
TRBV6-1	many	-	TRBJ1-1	TGTGCCAGCAGTAAGGACAGCCGCGTGGCTGAAGCTTTCTTT	CASSKDSRVAEAFF
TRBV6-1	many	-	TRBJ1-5	TGTGCCAGCACCCGGTGGGGGGATAGCAATCAGCCCCAGCATTTT	CASTRWGDSNQPQHF
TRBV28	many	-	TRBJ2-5	TGTGCCAGCAGTAGGGGGGGCGCAGAGACCCAGTACTTC	CASSRGGAETQYF
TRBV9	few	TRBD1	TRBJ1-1	TGTGCCAGCACCCTGACAGGGGGAGACACTGAAGCTTTCTTT	CASTLTGGDTEAFF
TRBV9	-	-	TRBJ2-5	TGTGCCAGCAGCGTAGGAAGAGCGAGAGATCCCCAAGAGACCCAGTACTTC	CASSVGRARDPQETQYF
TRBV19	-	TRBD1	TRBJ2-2	TGTGCCAGTAGCCGGCGGGACAGGACCACCGGGGAGCTGTTTTTT	CASSRRDRTTGELFF
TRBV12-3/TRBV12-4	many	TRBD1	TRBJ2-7	TGTGCCAGCAGTTTCGGGCAGGGGGCTTCCTACGAGCAGTACTTC	CASSFGQGASYEQYF
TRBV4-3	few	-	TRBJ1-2	TGCGCCAGCAGCCAAGATAGTAACAGCTATGGCTACACCTTC	CASSQDSNSYGYTF
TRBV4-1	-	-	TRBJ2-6	TGCGCCAGCAGCCAAGATTTTGGGGCAAACGGGGCCAACGTCCTGACTTTC	CASSQDFGANGANVLTF
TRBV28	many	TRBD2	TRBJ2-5	TGTGCCAGCAGTCTTCTAGCGGGAGGGCCGGGTAGGCAAGAGACCCAGTACTTC	CASSLLAGGPGRQETQYF
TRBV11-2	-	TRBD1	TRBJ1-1	TGTGCCAGCAGCTTTCAGGGGGCGGCGGCTGAAGCTTTCTTT	CASSFQGAAAEAFF
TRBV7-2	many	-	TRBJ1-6	TGTGCCAGCCAATTGTGGAATTCACCCCTCCACTTT	CASQLWNSPLHF
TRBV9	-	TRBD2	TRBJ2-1	TGTGCCAGCCTGGGTGGACTAGCGGGAGAACCTTACAATGAGCAGTTCTTC	CASLGGLAGEPYNEQFF
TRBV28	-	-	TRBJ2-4	TGTGCCAGCAGCCAAGATCAAGGGACCACGGCCAAAAACATTCAGTACTTC	CASSQDQGTTAKNIQYF
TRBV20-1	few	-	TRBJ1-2	TGCAGTGCTGCCGACAGAACCAACTATGGCTACACCTTC	CSAADRTNYGYTF
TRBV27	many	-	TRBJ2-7	TGTGCCAGCAGTCGGGTTGGCTCCTACGAGCAGTACTTC	CASSRVGSYEQYF
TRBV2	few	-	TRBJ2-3	TGTGCCAGCAGTGATTCCGGGTATAAAGATACGCAGTATTTT	CASSDSGYKDTQYF
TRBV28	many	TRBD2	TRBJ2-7	TGTGCCAGCAGATTCCGGTCGGGACTAGATTTGGACGAGCAGTACTTC	CASRFRSGLDLDEQYF
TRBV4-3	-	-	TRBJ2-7	TGCGCCAGCAGCCAAACGAAGGGGGTGCGGGTGGATGAGCAGTACTTC	CASSQTKGVRVDEQYF
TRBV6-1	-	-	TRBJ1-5	TGTGCCAGCAGTCCTCCTCAGGGGCTGGCTCAGCCCCAGCATTTT	CASSPPQGLAQPQHF
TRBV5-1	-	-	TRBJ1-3	TGCGCCAGCCGACCGGGACCTTCCTTCGCTCTGGGAAACACCATATATTTT	CASRPGPSFALGNTIYF
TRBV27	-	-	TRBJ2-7	TGTGCCAGCAGGGGGGGGCCTTGGTACGGGCAGTACTTC	CASRGGPWYGQYF
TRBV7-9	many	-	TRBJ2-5	TGTGCCAGCAGCTTCGACGGATTGTGGGAGCAAGAGACCCAGTACTTC	CASSFDGLWEQETQYF
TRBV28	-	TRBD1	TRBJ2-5	TGTGCCAGCAGTCAACAGGGGGTTGTAGAGACCCAGTACTTC	CASSQQGVVETQYF
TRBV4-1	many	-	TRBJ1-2	TGCGCCAGCAGCCAAGACAGGGTGAATCGTGGCTACACCTTC	CASSQDRVNRGYTF
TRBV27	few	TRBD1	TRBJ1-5	TGTGCCAGCAGTTTGAACGACAGGGTGAATGGCCAGCCCCAGCATTTT	CASSLNDRVNGQPQHF
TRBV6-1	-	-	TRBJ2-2	TGTGCCAGCAGCAGGGGTTCGGGGGAGCTGTTTTTT	CASSRGSGELFF
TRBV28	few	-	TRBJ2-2	TGTGCCAGCAGTTTAGGTGGGGTCGGGGAGCTGTTTTTT	CASSLGGVGELFF
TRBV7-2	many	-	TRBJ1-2	TGTGCCAGCAGCTTAGAAATCGGTTCGGACCGGAGCTACACCTTC	CASSLEIGSDRSYTF
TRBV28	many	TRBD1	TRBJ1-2	TGTGCCAGCAGTTCTACAGGGGTTATCACCTTC	CASSSTGVITF
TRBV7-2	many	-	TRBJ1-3	TGTGCCAGCAGCTTAGACAGGTTTACCAACACCATATATTTT	CASSLDRFTNTIYF
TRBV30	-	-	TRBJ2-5	TGTGCCTGGAGGAACCAAGAGACCCAGTACTTC	CAWRNQETQYF
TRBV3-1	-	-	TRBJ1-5	TGTGCCAGCAGCCAAGGGCAGGGAGGACAGCCCCAGCATTTT	CASSQGQGGQPQHF
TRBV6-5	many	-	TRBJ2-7	TGTGCCAGCAGTTACTCCCAGTACGAGCAGTACTTC	CASSYSQYEQYF
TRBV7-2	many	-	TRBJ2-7	TGTGCCAGCAGCTTTCGCCCCTCTCAGGGGGAGCAGTACTTC	CASSFRPSQGEQYF